This is a list of T cell receptor beta chains from one sample in a study of vaccination effects on CD4 cells after COVID-19. Clones were sequenced by immunoSEQ multiplex PCR, and TCRdb holds only the in-frame ones, with some missing. The repertoire holds 15,000 or so clones, over 65% seen once, with around 21% in the top ten. Antigen specificity for these receptors is unknown. The sample in question was CD4+ T cells from PBMCs cultured with SARS-CoV-2 spike peptides, obtained after COVID-19 vaccination. These receptor sequences come from a human donor who had a prior SARS-CoV-2 infection. Both conserved end residues are part of each CDR3. Each record gives: D gene, V gene, clone size, J gene, CDR3 DNA, CDR3 protein. D genes are given only for firm matches. Not every row has a clone size; where given, it reads once, few, many or a size class.

d_gene: TRBD2; v_gene: TRBV19; abundance: .; j_gene: TRBJ2-1; CDR3nt: TGTGCCAGTAGTCCGAGAAGCGGGAGTTTAAATGAGCAGTTCTTC; CDR3aa: CASSPRSGSLNEQFF
d_gene: .; v_gene: TRBV5-6; abundance: .; j_gene: TRBJ2-7; CDR3nt: TGTGCCAGCAGCCCTCTGGGGCTCGAGCAGTACTTC; CDR3aa: CASSPLGLEQYF
d_gene: .; v_gene: TRBV5-5; abundance: .; j_gene: TRBJ2-3; CDR3nt: TGTGCCAGCAGCCCCACCCCGCGCAGGGCGGTCACAGATACGCAGTATTTT; CDR3aa: CASSPTPRRAVTDTQYF
d_gene: TRBD1; v_gene: TRBV24-1; abundance: .; j_gene: TRBJ1-2; CDR3nt: TGTGCCACCAGTGATTCGGGACAGGGGGGTCTCTATGGCTACACCTTC; CDR3aa: CATSDSGQGGLYGYTF
d_gene: TRBD1; v_gene: TRBV24-1; abundance: .; j_gene: TRBJ2-7; CDR3nt: TGTGCCACCTCGGGACAGGGGGTACAGTACTTC; CDR3aa: CATSGQGVQYF
d_gene: .; v_gene: TRBV7-2; abundance: .; j_gene: TRBJ2-3; CDR3nt: TGTGCCAGCAGCTTCGTCCACTCCCAGGGTTGGGATACGCAGTATTTT; CDR3aa: CASSFVHSQGWDTQYF
d_gene: .; v_gene: TRBV7-3; abundance: .; j_gene: TRBJ1-1; CDR3nt: TGTGCCAGCAGCATAACTTCGGGTACGACAGCTTTCTTT; CDR3aa: CASSITSGTTAFF
d_gene: .; v_gene: TRBV7-9; abundance: .; j_gene: TRBJ2-6; CDR3nt: TGTGCCAGCAGCTTGGGGGTTCCTGGGGCCAACGTCCTGACTTTC; CDR3aa: CASSLGVPGANVLTF
d_gene: TRBD2; v_gene: TRBV5-4; abundance: .; j_gene: TRBJ2-7; CDR3nt: TGTGCCAGCAGCTTGCGCGGGAGTTTGGTGGGCGAGCAGTACTTC; CDR3aa: CASSLRGSLVGEQYF
d_gene: TRBD1; v_gene: TRBV20-1; abundance: .; j_gene: TRBJ2-5; CDR3nt: TGCAGTGCTAGTAGGACAGGGGTTTCGGAGACCCAGTACTTC; CDR3aa: CSASRTGVSETQYF
d_gene: .; v_gene: TRBV6-5; abundance: .; j_gene: TRBJ2-5; CDR3nt: TGTGCCACCCGCGGCGGGCCAAACCAAGAGACCCAGTACTTC; CDR3aa: CATRGGPNQETQYF
d_gene: .; v_gene: TRBV5-1; abundance: .; j_gene: TRBJ2-6; CDR3nt: TGCGCCAGCAGGGAGTCTGGGGCCAACGTCCTGACTTTC; CDR3aa: CASRESGANVLTF
d_gene: TRBD2; v_gene: TRBV30; abundance: .; j_gene: TRBJ2-7; CDR3nt: TGTGCCTGGAGTGAAGCGGGAGGCTCCTACGAGCAGTACTTC; CDR3aa: CAWSEAGGSYEQYF
d_gene: .; v_gene: TRBV5-4; abundance: .; j_gene: TRBJ2-2; CDR3nt: TGTGCCAGCAGCTTACGGGGGTGGGATAACACCGGGGAGCTGTTTTTT; CDR3aa: CASSLRGWDNTGELFF
d_gene: .; v_gene: TRBV7-2; abundance: few; j_gene: TRBJ2-1; CDR3nt: TGTGCCAGCAGCTATTTCACTGAGCAGTTCTTC; CDR3aa: CASSYFTEQFF
d_gene: TRBD1; v_gene: TRBV5-1; abundance: .; j_gene: TRBJ2-7; CDR3nt: TGCGCCAGCAGCTGGGACAGGTCGGGCGAGCAGTACTTC; CDR3aa: CASSWDRSGEQYF
d_gene: .; v_gene: TRBV3-1/TRBV3-2; abundance: .; j_gene: TRBJ1-6; CDR3nt: TGTGCCAGCAGCCAACTGGCAGCTCGCTCCTATAATTCACCCCTCCACTTT; CDR3aa: CASSQLAARSYNSPLHF
d_gene: TRBD1; v_gene: TRBV25-1; abundance: few; j_gene: TRBJ2-7; CDR3nt: TGTGCCAGCAGTGAATACTGGACAGGGGATATGCAGTACTTC; CDR3aa: CASSEYWTGDMQYF
d_gene: TRBD2; v_gene: TRBV7-2; abundance: .; j_gene: TRBJ2-1; CDR3nt: TGTGCCAGCAGCGAGGGACTAGCTATGGTTGCGCAGTTCTTC; CDR3aa: CASSEGLAMVAQFF
d_gene: .; v_gene: TRBV2; abundance: .; j_gene: TRBJ1-3; CDR3nt: TGTGCCAGCAGAGTGGACAGCTCTGGAAACACCATATATTTT; CDR3aa: CASRVDSSGNTIYF
d_gene: .; v_gene: TRBV3-1/TRBV3-2; abundance: .; j_gene: TRBJ2-7; CDR3nt: TGTGCCAGCAGCCAACTAGACAGATACGAGCAGTACTTC; CDR3aa: CASSQLDRYEQYF
d_gene: TRBD1; v_gene: TRBV9; abundance: .; j_gene: TRBJ2-3; CDR3nt: TGTGCCACAAACCAGGGGGCCTCTACAGATACGCAGTATTTT; CDR3aa: CATNQGASTDTQYF
d_gene: .; v_gene: TRBV9; abundance: .; j_gene: TRBJ1-5; CDR3nt: TGTGCCAGCAGCGTAGGTTTGGACGGTTATCAGCCCCAGCATTTT; CDR3aa: CASSVGLDGYQPQHF
d_gene: .; v_gene: TRBV6-1; abundance: .; j_gene: TRBJ1-5; CDR3nt: TGTGCCAGCAGTGAAGGGTCGATAGATAATCAGCCCCAGCATTTT; CDR3aa: CASSEGSIDNQPQHF
d_gene: .; v_gene: TRBV5-1; abundance: .; j_gene: TRBJ2-7; CDR3nt: TGCGCCAGCAGCTTGGCCCAGGGATACGAGCAGTACTTC; CDR3aa: CASSLAQGYEQYF
d_gene: .; v_gene: TRBV6-6; abundance: .; j_gene: TRBJ2-4; CDR3nt: TGTGCCGGCTTATTAGCCAAAAACATTCAGTACTTC; CDR3aa: CAGLLAKNIQYF
d_gene: TRBD2; v_gene: TRBV7-2; abundance: .; j_gene: TRBJ2-5; CDR3nt: TGTGCCAGCAGAGAGACCGGGACTAGCGGGGCTGGGGCCCAGTACTTC; CDR3aa: CASRETGTSGAGAQYF
d_gene: .; v_gene: TRBV5-1; abundance: .; j_gene: TRBJ2-2; CDR3nt: TGCGCCAGCAGCTTGGAATCGGGGGCCCTCGGGGAGCTGTTTTTT; CDR3aa: CASSLESGALGELFF
d_gene: .; v_gene: TRBV20-1; abundance: .; j_gene: TRBJ2-7; CDR3nt: TGCAGTGCATTTTACTACGAGCAGTACTTC; CDR3aa: CSAFYYEQYF
d_gene: TRBD2; v_gene: TRBV14; abundance: .; j_gene: TRBJ2-1; CDR3nt: TGTGCCAGCAGCCATGGGGGGGGATTGTTTCAGTTCTTC; CDR3aa: CASSHGGGLFQFF
d_gene: .; v_gene: TRBV5-1; abundance: .; j_gene: TRBJ2-2; CDR3nt: TGCGCCAGCAGCTTGGTGCCGCGCACCGGGGAGCTGTTTTTT; CDR3aa: CASSLVPRTGELFF
d_gene: TRBD1; v_gene: TRBV11-2; abundance: .; j_gene: TRBJ2-3; CDR3nt: TGTGCCAGCAGCCGATCGGGACAGGCAGCTAGCACAGATACGCAGTATTTT; CDR3aa: CASSRSGQAASTDTQYF
d_gene: TRBD1; v_gene: TRBV6-4; abundance: .; j_gene: TRBJ2-5; CDR3nt: TGTGCCAGCAGTGCCGGGACAGTATTTCAAGAGACCCAGTACTTC; CDR3aa: CASSAGTVFQETQYF
d_gene: .; v_gene: TRBV5-1; abundance: few; j_gene: TRBJ2-5; CDR3nt: TGCGCCAGCAGCTTGGTCGGGATTCGGGGAAGCGAGACCCAGTACTTC; CDR3aa: CASSLVGIRGSETQYF
d_gene: .; v_gene: TRBV5-6; abundance: .; j_gene: TRBJ1-2; CDR3nt: TGTGCCAGCAGCCCAGGGGATTATGGCTACACCTTC; CDR3aa: CASSPGDYGYTF
d_gene: .; v_gene: TRBV7-6; abundance: few; j_gene: TRBJ1-3; CDR3nt: TGTGCCAGCAGCTTAGGTCTGACAGCCTCTGGAAACACCATATATTTT; CDR3aa: CASSLGLTASGNTIYF
d_gene: .; v_gene: TRBV7-2; abundance: .; j_gene: TRBJ1-1; CDR3nt: TGTGCCAGCAGCTTAATGGGGGTAGTTGCTTTCTTT; CDR3aa: CASSLMGVVAFF
d_gene: TRBD1; v_gene: TRBV7-3; abundance: once; j_gene: TRBJ1-4; CDR3nt: TGTGCCAGACGACAGGGGCTTCGAGAAAAACTGTTTTTT; CDR3aa: CARRQGLREKLFF
d_gene: TRBD2; v_gene: TRBV3-1/TRBV3-2; abundance: .; j_gene: TRBJ2-1; CDR3nt: TGTGCCAGCAGCCAAGCGCGGCTAGCGGGTAGGAATGAGCAGTTCTTC; CDR3aa: CASSQARLAGRNEQFF
d_gene: .; v_gene: TRBV21-1; abundance: .; j_gene: TRBJ2-1; CDR3nt: TGTGCCAGCAGCGACCTGAGCTCCTACAATGAGCAGTTCTTC; CDR3aa: CASSDLSSYNEQFF
d_gene: .; v_gene: TRBV28; abundance: .; j_gene: TRBJ1-6; CDR3nt: TGTGCCAGCAGCCCCCACATGGGTGAATATTCACCCCTCCACTTT; CDR3aa: CASSPHMGEYSPLHF
d_gene: TRBD1; v_gene: TRBV6-6; abundance: few; j_gene: TRBJ2-2; CDR3nt: TGTGCCAGCAGTCCGCTCGGGACAGGGGCTAACACCGGGGAGCTGTTTTTT; CDR3aa: CASSPLGTGANTGELFF
d_gene: TRBD2; v_gene: TRBV27; abundance: .; j_gene: TRBJ2-5; CDR3nt: TGTGCCAGCAGTTTATCGCCTAGCGGGAACCAAGAGACCCAGTACTTC; CDR3aa: CASSLSPSGNQETQYF
d_gene: .; v_gene: TRBV19; abundance: .; j_gene: TRBJ1-5; CDR3nt: TGTGCCAGTAGTATAGACCTGGGGGGGACGTATAGCAATCAGCCCCAGCATTTT; CDR3aa: CASSIDLGGTYSNQPQHF
d_gene: .; v_gene: TRBV6-2/TRBV6-3; abundance: few; j_gene: TRBJ2-7; CDR3nt: TGTGCCAGCAGTAGCACCCAGGAGAGCGAGCAGTACTTC; CDR3aa: CASSSTQESEQYF
d_gene: .; v_gene: TRBV30; abundance: .; j_gene: TRBJ2-7; CDR3nt: TGTGCCTGGAGTTCCCTACGGGTTTGGTCCTACGAGCAGTACTTC; CDR3aa: CAWSSLRVWSYEQYF
d_gene: .; v_gene: TRBV14; abundance: .; j_gene: TRBJ1-4; CDR3nt: TGTGCCAGCAGCCAAGGAGTGCCAGCGGCTAATCCACTGTTTTTT; CDR3aa: CASSQGVPAANPLFF
d_gene: TRBD2; v_gene: TRBV5-5; abundance: few; j_gene: TRBJ2-7; CDR3nt: TGTGCCAGCAGCTGGGGACTAGCGGAGTCCTACGAGCAGTACTTC; CDR3aa: CASSWGLAESYEQYF
d_gene: TRBD1; v_gene: TRBV6-5; abundance: .; j_gene: TRBJ2-7; CDR3nt: TGTGCCAGCAGAAAGACAGGGATCGACGAGCAGTACTTC; CDR3aa: CASRKTGIDEQYF
d_gene: .; v_gene: TRBV9; abundance: .; j_gene: TRBJ2-7; CDR3nt: TGTGCCAGCAGCTCTACCCCTCTAGCTGCCGAGCAGTACTTC; CDR3aa: CASSSTPLAAEQYF
d_gene: TRBD2; v_gene: TRBV6-2/TRBV6-3; abundance: .; j_gene: TRBJ2-1; CDR3nt: TGTGCCAGCAGTGACAGGACTAGCGGGAGAGGATCCTACAATGAGCAGTTCTTC; CDR3aa: CASSDRTSGRGSYNEQFF
d_gene: .; v_gene: TRBV7-2; abundance: .; j_gene: TRBJ2-3; CDR3nt: TGTGCCAGCAGCTTAGCCCGCACAGATACGCAGTATTTT; CDR3aa: CASSLARTDTQYF
d_gene: TRBD1; v_gene: TRBV9; abundance: .; j_gene: TRBJ2-3; CDR3nt: TGTGCCAGCAGCGCACTACCCGGGACAGGGTCAGATACGCAGTATTTT; CDR3aa: CASSALPGTGSDTQYF
d_gene: .; v_gene: TRBV24-1; abundance: .; j_gene: TRBJ2-3; CDR3nt: TGTGCCACCAGTGATCCCTCGATCACAGATACGCAGTATTTT; CDR3aa: CATSDPSITDTQYF